This record covers a single T cell receptor (beta chain). Repertoires were generated with immunoSEQ multiplex PCR, while TCRdb's copy carries only in-frame clones and drops some. Here the sample spans 90,000 to 120,000 clones, approximately 83% being singletons. The data originate from a study of blood T cell repertoires in COVID-19. The overall study: Both acute and convalescent COVID-19 samples were obtained from the United States, Italy and Spain. Sources were T cells, B-cell-depleted T cells, or PBMCs; the material itself was cDNA or gDNA.

Germline trimming cut 4 bases from V and 3 bases from J; bases unmatched to any gene: 9. The V gene's germline CDR1 is MDHEN and CDR2 SYDVKM. This CDR3 spans 15 amino acids. Input material: peripheral blood. J is TRBJ2-7 and V is TRBV28, with 7 bases matching TRBD2. This receptor was identified in a woman between 65 and 79 years old with acute or convalescent COVID-19. The CDR3 DNA reads as TGTGCCAGCAGTTCGCAGACTAGCCTGAACTACGAGCAGTACTTC. It specifies CASSSQTSLNYEQYF.